This T cell receptor beta chain came from a study of radiation and T cells in renal cell carcinoma. The study's findings and limits: Without pretreatment biopsies, baseline tumor clonotype presence was undetermined. Top tumor clonotypes rose in blood 2 weeks post-radiation, then contracted.

Time point specified: baseline pretreatment blood. Sample treatment: 15 Gy SBRT to primary tumor, nephrectomy 4 weeks later. Trimming removed 2 bases from V and 1 base from J, with 14 bases in between. The CDR3 sequence is 16 residues long. Germline V gene data show CDR1 as MNHNY and CDR2 as SVGAGI (reference sequence). Assay: immunoSEQ multiplex PCR; the TCRdb copy retains only in-frame clones and omits some. The sample lists about 91,000 clones, 82% occurring once. For this clone: The antigen is unknown.

The sequence was collected from a man in his 60s with renal cell carcinoma. Sequencing was performed on blood, taken from a patient whose treatment included radiotherapy and nephrectomy. V usage is TRBV6-6 and J usage is TRBJ2-5; perhaps TRBD1 as D (6 bases). Here the CDR3 DNA reads TGTGCCAGCAGTTACATGGCAGGGGCGAGCCAAGAGACCCAGTACTTC. Translating gives CASSYMAGASQETQYF.